This T cell receptor beta chain was recorded in a study of pediatric ulcerative colitis. Method: immunoSEQ multiplex PCR; TCRdb's copy keeps in-frame clones and lacks some. This sample has over 45,000 clones, with around 79% found just once. The CDR3 is 14 amino acids. Germline values: CDR1 MNHEY, CDR2 SVGAGI. V was pared by 0 bases and J by 8 bases, with 3 bases of the junction left unmatched. During colonoscopy, one to two rectal pinch biopsies were collected. Ulcerative colitis patients received no immunosuppressive medication before the diagnostic colonoscopy. Sequencing was carried out using gut tissue. The sequence came from a girl aged 5-17 years with moderate ulcerative colitis. The chain couples TRBV6-5 to TRBJ1-4, with 7 bases fitting TRBD1. The CDR3 protein is CASSYSAGGEKLFF. CDR3 DNA: TGTGCCAGCAGTTACTCGGCAGGGGGGGAAAAACTGTTTTTT.